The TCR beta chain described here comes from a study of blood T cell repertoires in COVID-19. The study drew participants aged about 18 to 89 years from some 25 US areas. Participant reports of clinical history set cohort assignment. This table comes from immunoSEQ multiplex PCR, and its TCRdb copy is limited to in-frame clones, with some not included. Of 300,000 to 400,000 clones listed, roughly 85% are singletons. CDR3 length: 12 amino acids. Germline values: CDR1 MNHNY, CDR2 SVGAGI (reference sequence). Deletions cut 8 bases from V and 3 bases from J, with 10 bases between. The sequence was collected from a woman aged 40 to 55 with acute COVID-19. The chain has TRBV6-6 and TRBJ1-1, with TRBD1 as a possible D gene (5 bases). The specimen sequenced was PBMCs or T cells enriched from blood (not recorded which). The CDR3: CASGTRDTEAFF. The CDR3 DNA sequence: TGTGCCAGCGGAACCAGGGACACTGAAGCTTTCTTT.